The 14 T cell receptor beta chains in this list originate from one sample, sequenced in a study of Ad26.COV2.S vaccination and SARS-CoV-2 variants. Described treatment: about 20 received Ad26.COV2.S at low or high dose, single or two shots; a few received placebo; per-sample allocation not given. The investigators took samples on day 63 after the first vaccine or placebo injection. The method was immunoSEQ multiplex PCR; TCRdb's version includes in-frame clones alone and lacks a portion of them. The sample lists roughly 390,000 clones, roughly nine tenths seen once, with under 4% in the top ten. Sequenced here: peripheral blood, sampled in a trial of Ad26.COV2.S vaccine versus placebo. All receptors come from a person aged 18 to 65 who received the Ad26.COV2.S COVID-19 vaccine or a placebo.

The gene calls are TRBV5-8 and TRBJ1-2; a possible D gene is TRBD1 (5 bases). The germline gives CDR1 SGHTS, CDR2 YDEGEE. Trimming removed 0 bases at V and 4 bases at J, with 10 bases between. The CDR3 has 14 amino acids. For the CDR3, the DNA is TGTGCCAGCAGCTTGGTGGGACCTTCCTATGGCTACACCTTC. It translates to CASSLVGPSYGYTF.

The chain uses TRBV10-3 and TRBJ2-7, with a weak D call TRBD1 (6 bases). The ends were cut back, 0 bases at V and 3 bases at J, with 9 bases in the middle. This CDR3 contains 14 residues. CDR1 and CDR2 (germline): ENHRY, SYGVKD. CDR3: CAISESRDNYEQYF. In DNA, the CDR3 is TGTGCCATCAGTGAGTCCCGGGACAACTACGAGCAGTACTTC.

The gene calls are TRBV2 and TRBJ2-1; no clear D. Germline V gives CDR1 SNHLY, CDR2 FYNNEI. Trimming stripped 3 bases from V and 7 bases from J, with 10 bases between. The CDR3 consists of 13 residues. The DNA of the CDR3 is TGTGCCAGCAGTGATATAATGGATAATGAGCAGTTCTTC. Protein sequence: CASSDIMDNEQFF.

The rearrangement uses TRBV18 and TRBJ1-3; tentative D call: TRBD1 (6 bases). Germline-derived CDR1 and CDR2 are KGHSH and LQKENI. Trimming stripped 3 bases from V and 2 bases from J, with 20 bases between. There are 18 residues in the CDR3. For the CDR3, the DNA is TGTGCCAGCTCACCCCACCCTACAAGTCGGGGGCCTGGAAACACCATATATTTT. It translates to CASSPHPTSRGPGNTIYF.

Worth noting for this clone: The sample contains more than one DNA sequence encoding this CDR3. The gene calls are TRBV5-1 and TRBJ2-5; D may be TRBD1 (5 bases). CDR1 is SGHRS, CDR2 YFSETQ, per germline. CDR3 length: 13 residues. V lost 4 bases, J lost 3 bases, and 10 bases lay in between. DNA of the CDR3: TGCGCCAGCAGCCTACCGACAGAAGAGACCCAGTACTTC. Its protein is CASSLPTEETQYF.

Turning to this clone: Other DNA sequences within the sample encode an identical CDR3. The chain joins TRBV3-1 (or the pseudogene TRBV3-2) to TRBJ2-7; D perhaps matches TRBD1 (6 bases). The CDR3 extends over 14 amino acids. Germline values: CDR1 LGHDT, CDR2 YNNKEL (reference sequence). The V and J ends lost 0 bases and 2 bases respectively, with 8 bases between them. DNA for the CDR3: TGTGCCAGCAGCCAAGACCGGACAGCCTACGAGCAGTACTTC. The encoded protein is CASSQDRTAYEQYF.

The chain is built from TRBV5-1 and TRBJ2-2, with D unresolved. CDR3 size: 15 residues. Germline values: CDR1 SGHRS, CDR2 YFSETQ. The V gene lost 0 bases and the J gene lost 4 bases, with 10 bases spanning the gap. The CDR3 region has the DNA TGCGCCAGCAGCTTGGATTTGGTGGGCACCGGGGAGCTGTTTTTT. Its protein product is CASSLDLVGTGELFF.

This clone showed up just a few times. The rearrangement links TRBV29-1 to TRBJ2-2, with 8 nucleotides matching TRBD1. This CDR3 is built from 14 residues. V lost 8 bases, J lost 3 bases, and 8 bases stayed unmatched. Germline CDR1 SQVTM, CDR2 ANQGSEA. DNA for the CDR3: TGCAGCACCCGACAGGGGCGCGACACCGGGGAGCTGTTTTTT. Its protein is CSTRQGRDTGELFF.

This rearrangement joins TRBV6-5 to TRBJ2-7; 9 positions agree with TRBD1. V lost 0 bases to trimming and J lost 0 bases; unmatched junction nucleotides: 0. Germline V gene lookup returns CDR1 MNHEY and CDR2 SVGAGI. The CDR3 length is 15 residues. In nucleotides, the CDR3 is TGTGCCAGCAGTTACTCGACAGGGGGCTCCTACGAGCAGTACTTC. This gives the protein CASSYSTGGSYEQYF.

The rearrangement links TRBV27 to TRBJ1-1, with a weak D call TRBD1 (6 bases). Germline CDR1 reads MNHEY; CDR2 reads SMNVEV (reference sequence). V lost 4 bases and J 1 base, leaving 10 bases between the germline ends. This CDR3 comprises 14 residues. The CDR3 sequence: CASSSGHPNTEAFF. CDR3 nucleotides: TGTGCCAGCAGTTCGGGACACCCGAACACTGAAGCTTTCTTT.

The table lists this clone with a few counts. The rearrangement links TRBV13 to TRBJ1-2; D ambiguous. The germline gives CDR1 PRHDT, CDR2 FYEKMQ (reference sequence). This CDR3 spans 12 amino acids. Trimming cost V 1 base and J 6 bases, with 6 bases left between them. Here the CDR3 reads CASSLARDGYTF. The CDR3 coding sequence is TGTGCCAGCAGCTTAGCACGGGATGGCTACACCTTC.

The genes are TRBV4-2 and TRBJ2-5; 10 positions match TRBD2. Germline trimming cut 2 bases from V and 5 bases from J; bases unmatched to any gene: 14. This CDR3 region has 18 residues. CDR1 and CDR2 from the germline V gene are LGHNA and YNFKEQ. CDR3: CASSQRPSGGVIAETQYF. The CDR3, as DNA: TGTGCCAGCAGCCAACGTCCTAGCGGGGGTGTCATTGCCGAGACCCAGTACTTC.

This chain links TRBV6-5 with TRBJ1-2; tentative D call: TRBD1 (6 bases). Trimming stripped 10 bases from V and 2 bases from J, with 11 bases between. Looked up from germline, CDR1 is MNHEY and CDR2 is SVGAGI. The CDR3 contains 12 residues. CDR3 amino acids: CATSRGNYGYTF. In DNA, the CDR3 is TGTGCCACCTCGAGGGGGAACTATGGCTACACCTTC.

The CDR3 loop reads CASSRRREGPGANVLTF. In DNA, the CDR3 is TGTGCCAGCAGCCGACGGCGGGAGGGGCCCGGGGCCAACGTCCTGACTTTC. The chain combines TRBV7-9 with TRBJ2-6; 9 nucleotides match TRBD2. V was clipped by 5 bases and J by 4 bases; unmatched bases: 9. In germline, CDR1 is SEHNR, CDR2 FQNEAQ (reference sequence). The CDR3 consists of 17 residues.